The following is a T cell receptor beta chain sequence with its context. Per germline, CDR1 SGHNT and CDR2 YENEEA. V dropped 6 bases and J dropped 2 bases, with 12 bases sitting between them. The CDR3 extends over 14 amino acids. Researchers ran the PCR with 60 Vbeta and 13 Jbeta primers. Authors' methods: An analysis performed later counted about 80 million unique TCR beta chains (approximately 11 million of them shared). Profiling relied on immunoSEQ multiplex PCR, and the TCRdb table lists in-frame clones only, not all of them. For V, J and clone size, that table is used; D and trimming come from the DNA. The sample holds 100,000 to 150,000 clones, less than 80% seen once. This entry comes from a study of cytomegalovirus exposure and HLA in healthy donors.

Sequenced: PBMCs. The TCR sequence derives from a man aged 35 to 55 in good health and CMV-seropositive. The chain links TRBV11-3 to TRBJ2-3; D perhaps matches TRBD2 (6 bases). The CDR3 nucleotides are TGTGCCAGCAGTATGCGGGACTCCACAGATACGCAGTATTTT. Its protein is CASSMRDSTDTQYF.